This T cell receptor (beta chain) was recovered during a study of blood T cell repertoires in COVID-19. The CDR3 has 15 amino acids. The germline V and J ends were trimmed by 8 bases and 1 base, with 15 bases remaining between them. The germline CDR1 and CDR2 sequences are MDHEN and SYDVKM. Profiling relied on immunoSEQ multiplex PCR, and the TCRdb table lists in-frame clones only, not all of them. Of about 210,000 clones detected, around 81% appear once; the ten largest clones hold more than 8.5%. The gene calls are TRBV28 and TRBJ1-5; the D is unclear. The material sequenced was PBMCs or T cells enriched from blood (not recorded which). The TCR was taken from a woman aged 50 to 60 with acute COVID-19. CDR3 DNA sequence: TGTGCCAGCTACACCGGGTTAAGGAGCAATCAGCCCCAGCATTTT. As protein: CASYTGLRSNQPQHF.